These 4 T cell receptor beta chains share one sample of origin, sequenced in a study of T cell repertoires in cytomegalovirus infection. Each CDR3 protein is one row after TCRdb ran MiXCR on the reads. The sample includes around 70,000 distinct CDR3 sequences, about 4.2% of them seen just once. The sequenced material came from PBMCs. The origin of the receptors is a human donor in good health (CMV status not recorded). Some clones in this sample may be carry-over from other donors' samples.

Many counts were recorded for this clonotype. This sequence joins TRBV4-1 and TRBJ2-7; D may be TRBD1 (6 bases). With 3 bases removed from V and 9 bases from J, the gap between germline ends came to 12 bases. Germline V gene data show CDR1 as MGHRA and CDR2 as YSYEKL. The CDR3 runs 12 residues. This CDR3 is CASSHPRGGQYF. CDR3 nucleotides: TGCGCCAGCAGCCACCCCCGAGGGGGGCAGTACTTC.

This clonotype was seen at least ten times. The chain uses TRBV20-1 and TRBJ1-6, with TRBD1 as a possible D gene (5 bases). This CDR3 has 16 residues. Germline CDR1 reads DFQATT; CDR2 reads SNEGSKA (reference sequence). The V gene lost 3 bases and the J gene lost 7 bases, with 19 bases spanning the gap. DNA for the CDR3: TGCAGTGCTAGGCCTCCGAGGACAACGCAAAATTCACCCCTCCACTTT. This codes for CSARPPRTTQNSPLHF.

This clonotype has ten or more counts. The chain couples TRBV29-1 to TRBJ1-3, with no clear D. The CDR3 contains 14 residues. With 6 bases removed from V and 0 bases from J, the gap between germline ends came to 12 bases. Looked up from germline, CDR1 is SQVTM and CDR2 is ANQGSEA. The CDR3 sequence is CSVTTSPSGNTIYF. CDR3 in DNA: TGCAGCGTGACGACAAGCCCCTCTGGAAACACCATATATTTT.

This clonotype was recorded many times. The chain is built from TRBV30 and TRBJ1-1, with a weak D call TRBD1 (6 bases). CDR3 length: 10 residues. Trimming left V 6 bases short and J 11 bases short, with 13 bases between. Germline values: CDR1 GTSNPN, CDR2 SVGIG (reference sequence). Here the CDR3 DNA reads TGTGCCTGCGTTACAGGGAACGCTTTCTTT. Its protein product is CACVTGNAFF.